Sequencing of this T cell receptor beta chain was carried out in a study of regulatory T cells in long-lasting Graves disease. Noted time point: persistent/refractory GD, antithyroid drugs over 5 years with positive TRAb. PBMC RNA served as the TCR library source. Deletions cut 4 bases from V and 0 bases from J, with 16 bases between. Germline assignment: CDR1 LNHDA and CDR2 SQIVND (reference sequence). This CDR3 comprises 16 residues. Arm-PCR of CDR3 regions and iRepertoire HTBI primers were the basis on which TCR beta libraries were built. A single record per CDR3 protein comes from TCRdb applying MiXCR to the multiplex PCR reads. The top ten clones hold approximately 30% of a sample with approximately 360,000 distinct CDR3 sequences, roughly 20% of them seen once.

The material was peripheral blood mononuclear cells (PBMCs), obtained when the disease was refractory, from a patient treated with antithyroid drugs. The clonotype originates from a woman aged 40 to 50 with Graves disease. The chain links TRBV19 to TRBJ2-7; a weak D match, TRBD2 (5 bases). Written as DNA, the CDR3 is TGTGCCAGTAGTAGATTATCGGCGGGCCCCTCCTACGAGCAGTACTTC. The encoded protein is CASSRLSAGPSYEQYF. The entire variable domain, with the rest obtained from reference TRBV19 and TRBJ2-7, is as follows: DGGITQSPKYLFRKEGQNVTLSCEQNLNHDAMYWYRQDPGQGLRLIYYSQIVNDFQKGDIAEGYSVSREKKESFPLTVTSAQKNPTAFYLCASSRLSAGPSYEQYFGPGTRLTVT.